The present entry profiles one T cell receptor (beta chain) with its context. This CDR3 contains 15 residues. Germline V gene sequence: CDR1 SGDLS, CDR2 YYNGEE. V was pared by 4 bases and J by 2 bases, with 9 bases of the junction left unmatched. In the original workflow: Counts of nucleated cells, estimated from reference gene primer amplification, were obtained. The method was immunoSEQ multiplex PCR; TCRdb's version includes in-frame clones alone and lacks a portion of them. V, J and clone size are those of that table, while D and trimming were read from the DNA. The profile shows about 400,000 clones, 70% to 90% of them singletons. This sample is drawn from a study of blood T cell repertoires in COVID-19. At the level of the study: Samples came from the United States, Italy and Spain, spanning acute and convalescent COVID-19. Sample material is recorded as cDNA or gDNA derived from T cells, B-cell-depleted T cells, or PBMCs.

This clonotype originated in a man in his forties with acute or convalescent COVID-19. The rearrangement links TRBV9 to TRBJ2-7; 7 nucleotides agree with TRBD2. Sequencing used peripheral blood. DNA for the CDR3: TGTGCCAGCAGCCCCCGCAGCGGGGCCCCCTACGAGCAGTACTTC. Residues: CASSPRSGAPYEQYF.